A single sample gave rise to the 9 T cell receptor beta chains below, sequenced in a study of shared clonotypes between healthy human individuals. TCRdb's table, derived via immunoSEQ multiplex PCR, lists solely in-frame clones and lacks some. The sample has 470,000 or so clones; about 84% are singletons. Sequenced material: PBMCs. All receptors come from a woman in her 40s in good health. Some clones in this sample may be carry-over from other donors' samples.

Notes on this clone: It differs at one base from a far larger clone, so likely a read error. The chain has TRBV11-2 and TRBJ2-5, with 12 bases lining up with TRBD2. Germline V gene data show CDR1 as SGHAT and CDR2 as FQNNGV. This CDR3 spans 17 amino acids. CDR3 in DNA: TGTGCCAGCAACTTAGGTTCTAGCGGGAGGGCCTCAGAGACCCAGTACTTC. Its translation: CASNLGSSGRASETQYF.

This clone was counted once. Other DNA sequences from this sample encode an identical CDR3 as well. The chain links TRBV29-1 to TRBJ2-4; no clear D gene. V lost 3 bases to trimming and J lost 2 bases, with 8 bases between them. The CDR3 consists of 13 residues. Germline-derived CDR1 and CDR2 are SQVTM and ANQGSEA. CDR3 loop: CSVEKDSKNIQYF. The CDR3 bases are TGCAGCGTTGAGAAGGATTCCAAAAACATTCAGTACTTC.

This chain joins TRBV5-1 and TRBJ2-7; a possible D gene is TRBD2 (5 bases). The CDR3 is 17 residues long. The V end was cut by 0 bases, the J end by 9 bases, with 25 bases between. The germline CDR1 and CDR2 sequences are SGHRS and YFSETQ. The CDR3 region is CASSLAPLAPDTAAQYF. CDR3 in DNA: TGCGCCAGCAGCTTGGCCCCTTTAGCGCCCGATACAGCCGCGCAGTACTTC.

The table lists this clone with a count of one. J is TRBJ1-1 and V is TRBV4-1; D gene uncertain. This CDR3 has 17 residues. The V gene's germline CDR1 is MGHRA and CDR2 YSYEKL. V was trimmed by 1 base and J by 1 base, leaving 16 bases between them. CDR3 loop: CASSQVGRERRNTEAFF. The CDR3 DNA follows: TGCGCCAGCAGCCAAGTAGGTAGGGAGAGGCGGAACACTGAAGCTTTCTTT.

The chain employs TRBV2 and TRBJ1-1; no reliable D call. There are 16 residues in the CDR3. The germline V and J ends were trimmed by 6 bases and 2 bases, with 19 bases remaining between them. Germline-derived CDR1 and CDR2 are SNHLY and FYNNEI. The CDR3 nucleotides read TGTGCCAGCAGCCAGGCTCGGGCAGAAGAAAACACTGAAGCTTTCTTT. Its protein product is CASSQARAEENTEAFF.

As to this clone: The likely explanation is a read error, given a far larger clone one base away. This chain connects TRBV19 to TRBJ1-1; D not certain. The CDR3 extends over 15 amino acids. V was shortened by 7 bases and J by 0 bases, with 15 bases between the two germline ends. Germline V CDR1 and CDR2: LNHDA, SQIVND (reference sequence). The CDR3 DNA is TGTGCCAGTAACACCACCTGGCTCATGAACACTGAAGCTTTCTTT. Translation gives CASNTTWLMNTEAFF.

V and J are TRBV10-3 and TRBJ2-5; possibly TRBD1 for D (6 bases). The CDR3 loop spans 13 amino acids. Germline V lookup: CDR1 ENHRY, CDR2 SYGVKD. V gave up 6 bases and J gave up 2 bases, with 10 bases separating them. The CDR3 sequence: CAIRNDRQETQYF. CDR3 DNA sequence: TGTGCCATCAGAAATGACAGGCAAGAGACCCAGTACTTC.

V and J are TRBV7-3 and TRBJ2-1, with 11 nucleotides matching TRBD2. The ends lost 2 bases at V and 4 bases at J; junction bases unmatched: 1. The CDR3 has 15 residues. Germline CDR1 SGHTA, CDR2 FQGTGA. CDR3 loop: CASSLLAGGYNEQFF. The CDR3 nucleotides are TGTGCCAGCAGCTTATTAGCGGGAGGGTACAATGAGCAGTTCTTC. The complete variable domain, with remaining parts taken from reference TRBV7-3 and TRBJ2-1, reads GAGVSQTPSNKVTEKGKYVELRCDPISGHTALYWYRQSLGQGPEFLIYFQGTGAADDSGLPNDRFFAVRPEGSVSTLKIQRTERGDSAVYLCASSLLAGGYNEQFFGPGTRLTVL.

The chain combines TRBV2 with TRBJ1-4; D is perhaps TRBD1 (6 bases). The CDR3 runs 15 residues. The germline V gene has CDR1 SNHLY and CDR2 FYNNEI. The V end was cut by 8 bases, the J end by 6 bases, with 19 bases between. This chain's CDR3 is CASLTTGQDHEKLFF. The CDR3, as DNA: TGTGCCAGCCTGACGACAGGTCAGGATCATGAAAAACTGTTTTTT.